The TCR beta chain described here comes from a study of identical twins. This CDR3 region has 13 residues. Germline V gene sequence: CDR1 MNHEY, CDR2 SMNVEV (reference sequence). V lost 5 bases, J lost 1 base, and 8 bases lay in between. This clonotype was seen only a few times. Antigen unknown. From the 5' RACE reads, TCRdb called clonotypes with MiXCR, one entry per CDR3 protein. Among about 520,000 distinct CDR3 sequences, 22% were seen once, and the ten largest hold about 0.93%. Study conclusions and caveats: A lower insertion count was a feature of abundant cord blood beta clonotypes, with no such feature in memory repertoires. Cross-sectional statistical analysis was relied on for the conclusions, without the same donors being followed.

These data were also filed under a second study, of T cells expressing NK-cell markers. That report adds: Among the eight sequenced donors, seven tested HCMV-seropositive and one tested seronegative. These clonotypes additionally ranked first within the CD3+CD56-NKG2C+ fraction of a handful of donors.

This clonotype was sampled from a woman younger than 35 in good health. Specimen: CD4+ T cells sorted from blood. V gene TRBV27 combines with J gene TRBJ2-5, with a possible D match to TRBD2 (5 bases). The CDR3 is CASSKAGQETQYF. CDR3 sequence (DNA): TGTGCCAGCAGTAAGGCGGGCCAAGAGACCCAGTACTTC.